Presented here are 24 T cell receptor beta chains from one specimen sequenced in a study of cytomegalovirus exposure and HLA in healthy donors (dated by TCRdb to 2017 to 2019). The method behind the library was the immunoSEQ multiplex PCR assay. A mixture of 60 forward primers for TCR Vbeta segments and 13 reverse primers for TCR Jbeta segments was used in the multiplex PCR. TCRdb holds this immuneACCESS table with in-frame rearrangements only. Some clones are missing; in checked studies, unresolved V genes explain under half, and the rest has no known cause. This sample holds fewer than 250,000 clones; more than 80% were observed only once. The ten largest clonotypes hold 2.9% of the sample. Specimen: PBMCs. These receptors came from a man aged 25 to 40 in good health and CMV-seronegative.

This clone appeared a few times. Other DNA variants within this sample encode the same CDR3. As DNA, the CDR3 is TGTGCCAGCAGTTACTCAACGACAGGGGTCACTGAAGCTTTCTTT. Encoded protein: CASSYSTTGVTEAFF. The chain recombines TRBV6-5 with TRBJ1-1; the match to TRBD1 covers 8 bases. CDR1 and CDR2 (germline): MNHEY, SVGAGI. The J segment lost 4 bases and the V segment lost 0 bases, leaving 4 bases of the junction unmatched. The CDR3 is 15 amino acids.

This chain uses TRBV2 with TRBJ2-3; possible D gene TRBD1, 5 bases. Trimming removed 7 bases at V and 4 bases at J, with 15 bases between. This CDR3 has 14 amino acids. Germline V gene lookup returns CDR1 SNHLY and CDR2 FYNNEI. The CDR3 coding sequence is TGTGCCAGCAAATGGCAGGGCGGTTCAGATACGCAGTATTTT. Its translation: CASKWQGGSDTQYF.

Here the CDR3 reads CASGGVLGNNEQFF. The DNA for the CDR3 is TGTGCCAGCGGGGGGGTGTTGGGAAACAATGAGCAGTTCTTC. V and J are TRBV28 and TRBJ2-1; 7 nucleotides line up with TRBD2. Germline CDR1 is MDHEN and CDR2 is SYDVKM. V lost 8 bases and J lost 5; bases outside the gene matches: 9. This CDR3 is built from 14 residues.

In the case of this clone: Compared with germline, one end of the junction differs, possibly owing to a read error. The chain couples TRBV7-7 to TRBJ2-2; 7 nucleotides match TRBD1. CDR1 and CDR2 (germline): SSHAT, FNYEAQ (reference sequence). The CDR3 covers 16 residues. CDR3: CASSLGTEANTGELFF. The DNA of the CDR3 is TGTGCTAGCAGCTTGGGGACAGAAGCGAACACCGGGGAGCTGTTTTTT.

The chain links TRBV7-2 to TRBJ1-3; D ambiguous. There are 13 residues in the CDR3. V lost 3 bases and J lost 7, with 10 bases in between. The germline gives CDR1 SGHTA, CDR2 FQGNSA. The CDR3 region is CASSFQRGNTIYF. In DNA form, the CDR3 reads TGTGCCAGCAGCTTTCAGCGTGGGAACACCATATATTTT.

The V gene is TRBV4-2, the J gene TRBJ2-2; TRBD2 agrees at 8 bases. In germline, CDR1 is LGHNA, CDR2 YNFKEQ. Trimming removed 0 bases from V and 7 bases from J; junction bases left unmatched: 10. This CDR3 comprises 17 residues. The DNA of the CDR3 is TGTGCCAGCAGCCAAGAAGTGTCTAGCGGGTCTGGCGGGGAGCTGTTTTTT. It codes for CASSQEVSSGSGGELFF.

The rearrangement joins TRBV5-4 to TRBJ2-2, with D possibly TRBD1 on 5 matching bases. The CDR3 sequence is 14 residues long. V lost 3 bases to trimming and J lost 7 bases, with 13 bases between them. Germline CDR1 reads SGHNT; CDR2 reads YYREEE (reference sequence). Here the CDR3 reads CASSSAGSSGELFF. CDR3 coding DNA: TGTGCCAGCAGCTCCGCAGGGTCCAGCGGGGAGCTGTTTTTT.

This chain joins TRBV4-3 and TRBJ2-7; D is possibly TRBD2 (5 bases). CDR1 LGHNA and CDR2 YSLEER come from the germline V gene. The CDR3 is 15 amino acids. Trimming took 4 bases from V and 6 from J, leaving 19 bases between them. The CDR3 DNA reads as TGCGCCAGCAGCCGTTTGAGGGAGCGGCCCGTCGAGCAGTACTTC. This translates into CASSRLRERPVEQYF.

The chain combines TRBV6-6 with TRBJ1-5; D is undetermined. The CDR3 length is 14 residues. V was trimmed by 7 bases and J by 0 bases, leaving 10 bases between them. The germline gives CDR1 MNHNY, CDR2 SVGAGI (reference sequence). The CDR3 region is CASNSGISNQPQHF. As DNA, the CDR3 is TGTGCCAGCAACTCCGGGATTAGCAATCAGCCCCAGCATTTT.

This chain uses TRBV18 with TRBJ2-7, with D tentatively TRBD2 (6 bases). CDR3 length equals 14 residues. Germline assignment: CDR1 KGHSH and CDR2 LQKENI. V was shortened by 3 bases and J by 3 bases, with 12 bases between the two germline ends. CDR3 bases: TGTGCCAGCTCACCCGGAGGGCCGATCTACGAGCAGTACTTC. Amino acids: CASSPGGPIYEQYF.

The chain links TRBV7-3 to TRBJ1-1; D perhaps matches TRBD1 (5 bases). Between the trimmed V and J ends, which lost 0 bases and 2 bases, there was a span of 10 bases. CDR3 size: 15 residues. Germline V gene lookup returns CDR1 SGHTA and CDR2 FQGTGA. CDR3 loop: CASSLTHDRNTEAFF. DNA for the CDR3: TGTGCCAGCAGCTTAACCCATGACAGAAACACTGAAGCTTTCTTT.

The rearrangement joins TRBV5-4 to TRBJ2-3; 9 positions match TRBD2. V was clipped by 4 bases and J by 2 bases; unmatched bases: 14. CDR3 size: 18 residues. CDR1 is SGHNT and CDR2 is YYREEE in the germline V gene (reference sequence). The CDR3 DNA is TGTGCCAGCAGCCCCAGCGCCCTAGCGGGGCTTATCACAGATACGCAGTATTTT. It translates to CASSPSALAGLITDTQYF.

The rearrangement links TRBV18 to TRBJ2-7; 9 bases agree with TRBD1. CDR3 length: 14 residues. J was trimmed by 4 bases and V by 5 bases; bases with no gene match: 6. CDR1 is KGHSH, CDR2 LQKENI, per germline. The CDR3 bases are TGTGCCAGCTCAAAAACCGGGACAGGGTACGAGCAGTACTTC. It translates to CASSKTGTGYEQYF. The complete variable domain, with remaining parts taken from reference TRBV18 and TRBJ2-7, reads NAGVMQNPRHLVRRRGQEARLRCSPMKGHSHVYWYRQLPEEGLKFMVYLQKENIIDESGMPKERFSAEFPKEGPSILRIQQVVRGDSAAYFCASSKTGTGYEQYFGPGTRLTVT.

The gene calls are TRBV28 and TRBJ1-3, with D uncertain. Germline assignment: CDR1 MDHEN and CDR2 SYDVKM. Deletions cut 4 bases from V and 1 base from J, with 14 bases between. The CDR3 length is 16 residues. DNA of the CDR3: TGTGCCAGCAGTTCCTCCCCTTACAGATCTGGAAACACCATATATTTT. As protein: CASSSSPYRSGNTIYF.

The rearrangement joins TRBV7-8 to TRBJ2-3, with 12 nucleotides matching TRBD2. Germline V gives CDR1 SGHVS, CDR2 FQNEAQ. The CDR3 loop spans 18 amino acids. V lost 5 bases to trimming and J lost 0 bases; unmatched junction nucleotides: 9. CDR3 sequence reads: CASSETSGGPPSTDTQYF. In DNA, the CDR3 is TGTGCCAGCAGCGAGACTAGCGGGGGCCCACCAAGCACAGATACGCAGTATTTT.

This clone occurred a few times. The chain employs TRBV27 and TRBJ1-6, with D perhaps TRBD1 (6 bases). This CDR3 has 15 amino acids. The germline CDR1 and CDR2 sequences are MNHEY and SMNVEV (reference sequence). V was shortened by 4 bases and J by 6 bases, with 13 bases between the two germline ends. The CDR3 coding sequence is TGTGCCAGCAGTTCGGTACAGGGTATTAATTCACCCCTCCACTTT. This codes for CASSSVQGINSPLHF.

The CDR3 loop reads CASSGVGSGYGYTF. In DNA, the CDR3 is TGTGCCAGCAGTGGGGTAGGATCGGGGTATGGCTACACCTTC. This chain uses TRBV2 with TRBJ1-2; D is unclear. In germline, CDR1 is SNHLY, CDR2 FYNNEI. CDR3 length: 14 amino acids. V lost 4 bases to trimming and J lost 5 bases, with 14 bases between them.

The V and J genes are TRBV2 and TRBJ2-7; 8 positions match TRBD1. CDR3 length: 13 amino acids. Looked up from germline, CDR1 is SNHLY and CDR2 is FYNNEI. Unmatched junction bases numbered 7, after V lost 8 bases and J lost 4 bases. In DNA, the CDR3 is TGTGCCAGCTCCGGGACAGGATTATACGAGCAGTACTTC. Amino acids: CASSGTGLYEQYF.

This rearrangement joins TRBV18 to TRBJ1-3; 7 bases map to TRBD1. The CDR3 runs to 14 residues. Germline assignment: CDR1 KGHSH and CDR2 LQKENI. Unmatched junction bases numbered 5, after V lost 5 bases and J lost 4 bases. In DNA form, the CDR3 reads TGTGCCAGCTCATCTGGGACAGCCGGAAACACCATATATTTT. Translating it yields CASSSGTAGNTIYF.

The chain combines TRBV4-2 with TRBJ2-7, with TRBD1 as a possible D gene (6 bases). Trimming stripped 1 base from V and 0 bases from J, with 13 bases between. Germline CDR1 is LGHNA and CDR2 is YNFKEQ. The CDR3 sequence is 16 residues long. In nucleotides, the CDR3 is TGTGCCAGCAGCCAAGGCACAGGGTATAACTCCTACGAGCAGTACTTC. Translating it yields CASSQGTGYNSYEQYF.

CDR3 residues: CASSPKRAGKVSNQPQHF. In DNA, the CDR3 is TGTGCCAGCTCCCCAAAGCGGGCAGGGAAGGTCAGCAATCAGCCCCAGCATTTT. The gene calls are TRBV18 and TRBJ1-5; possible D gene TRBD1, 5 bases. V was trimmed by 6 bases and J by 1 base, leaving 22 bases between them. This CDR3 is built from 18 residues. CDR1 is KGHSH and CDR2 is LQKENI in the germline V gene.

This chain joins TRBV27 and TRBJ2-5; 11 bases map to TRBD2. Looked up from germline, CDR1 is MNHEY and CDR2 is SMNVEV (reference sequence). The CDR3 is 16 amino acids. The V segment lost 5 bases and the J segment 5 bases; nucleotides outside the gene matches: 10. The CDR3, as DNA: TGTGCCAGCAGTCCCTATAGCGGGGGGGCCGGCGAGACCCAGTACTTC. Protein sequence: CASSPYSGGAGETQYF.

The chain employs TRBV2 and TRBJ2-3; 8 bases align to TRBD1. V lost 7 bases to trimming and J lost 4 bases; unmatched junction nucleotides: 7. Germline V gene lookup returns CDR1 SNHLY and CDR2 FYNNEI. There are 14 residues in the CDR3. The DNA of the CDR3 is TGTGCCAGCAATTCGGGACAGGTCGCAGATACGCAGTATTTT. This codes for CASNSGQVADTQYF. Full variable domain (remainder filled in from reference TRBV2 and TRBJ2-3): EPEVTQTPSHQVTQMGQEVILRCVPISNHLYFYWYRQILGQKVEFLVSFYNNEISEKSEIFDDQFSVERPDGSNFTLKIRSTKLEDSAMYFCASNSGQVADTQYFGPGTRLTVL.

This chain joins TRBV10-2 and TRBJ1-5; TRBD1 aligns across 8 bases. The CDR3 has 15 amino acids. The germline V gene has CDR1 WSHSY and CDR2 SAAADI. V dropped 3 bases and J dropped 6; count of bases not matched to a gene: 7. CDR3 sequence reads: CASSDSTGGRQPQHF. DNA for the CDR3: TGCGCCAGCAGTGATTCCACAGGGGGTCGTCAGCCCCAGCATTTT.